This T cell receptor beta chain was sequenced for a study of blood T cell repertoires in COVID-19. Germline values: CDR1 SQVTM, CDR2 ANQGSEA. The CDR3 contains 16 residues. The V gene end was trimmed by 3 bases and the J gene end by 0 bases; junction bases not matched to a gene: 5. Sequenced by immunoSEQ multiplex PCR; TCRdb stores in-frame clones only, minus some. The sample lists 200,000 to 300,000 clones; nearly 85% were seen once. This clonotype originated in a human donor in a cohort sampled during active COVID-19. Sequencing was performed on peripheral blood. V gene TRBV29-1 combines with J gene TRBJ2-2; 9 nucleotides agree with TRBD2. CDR3 residues: CSVDMGLATNTGELFF. CDR3 DNA: TGCAGCGTTGATATGGGACTAGCAACGAACACCGGGGAGCTGTTTTTT.